This TCR beta chain was identified in a study of blood T cell repertoires in COVID-19 (dated by TCRdb to the early 2020s). A note on the overall study: Collaborator samples came from the United States, Italy and Spain and covered acute and convalescent phases of COVID-19. The material from the prospective study consisted of cDNA or gDNA derived from T cells, B-cell-depleted T cells, or PBMCs. Subjects who had been exposed to COVID-19, were actively infected with it, or had recovered from it provided the deeply sampled blood TCRbeta repertoires that made up the dataset. The repertoires were released in a freely available public database meant as a resource for research on the immune response to SARS-CoV-2. The samples were drawn from two sources: the first 160 participants of the ongoing ImmuneRACE study, and some 1,300 subjects contributed by 6 global collaborators. Nearly every sample came with metadata listing a de-identified subject ID, COVID-19 status, age in years and sex. Where available, HLA class I and class II types were taken from metadata supplied by the sample provider and were not determined by assay-based typing.

Study-wide conclusions, independent of this receptor: The quantity of clinical and demographic metadata differed by source and by participant and was supplied without curation.

At one collaborating source in Seattle, patients were enrolled during active infection and were followed longitudinally through the course of disease. Collaborating institutions collected whole blood in K2EDTA tubes following their own protocols. For TCRbeta analysis, collaborators shipped samples in one of three forms: frozen whole blood, isolated PBMCs, or DNA extracted from either of those sample types. TCRbeta CDR3 regions were amplified from genomic DNA by means of the immunoSEQ Assay, a bias-controlled multiplex PCR. As for how the authors treated the data: The number of nucleated cells in each sample was estimated from the amplification of reference gene primers within the assay. To quantify the absolute abundance of each unique TCRbeta CDR3 rearrangement, sequence reads were collapsed and filtered. For each sample, productive Simpson clonality was calculated as the square root of Simpson's diversity index across productive rearrangements. This is the immuneACCESS table as TCRdb keeps it, with only in-frame sequences that have V and J called. A part of the clones is gone; compared with another copy, unresolved V genes explain less than half, and the rest is unexplained. The V and J calls and the clone size are those of that table, but D and trimming were determined from the DNA. This sample lists tens of thousands of clones; more than 80% were detected once. Approximately 12% of the sample comes from the top ten.

Ends trimmed: V by 0 bases, J by 0 bases; bases unmatched to a gene: 17. Sequences SGHNT (CDR1) and YENEEA (CDR2) are obtained from the germline V gene. Measured from the cysteine to the phenylalanine, the CDR3 is 20 residues long. The only DNA kept is the CDR3, 60 bases in frame from the first base. To note about this clone: The antigen this receptor binds is unknown. No much larger clone is present one base from it, and per-base qualities are unavailable.

This sequence originates from a man aged 50 to 59 with COVID-19, enrolled during active disease. The specimen was peripheral blood. The chain uses TRBV11-3 and TRBJ2-7, with 7 junctional bases fitting TRBD2. The nucleotide sequence reads TGTGCCAGCAGCTTAGATTGGGGAGGGTTGGTTCGGAAGAGCTCCTACGAGCAGTACTTC. This is translated as CASSLDWGGLVRKSSYEQYF. Outside the CDR3, residues come from the reference TRBV11-3 and TRBJ2-7 proteins, so the full variable domain is: EAGVVQSPRYKIIEKKQPVAFWCNPISGHNTLYWYLQNLGQGPELLIRYENEEAVDDSQLPKDRFSAERLKGVDSTLKIQPAELGDSAVYLCASSLDWGGLVRKSSYEQYFGPGTRLTVT.